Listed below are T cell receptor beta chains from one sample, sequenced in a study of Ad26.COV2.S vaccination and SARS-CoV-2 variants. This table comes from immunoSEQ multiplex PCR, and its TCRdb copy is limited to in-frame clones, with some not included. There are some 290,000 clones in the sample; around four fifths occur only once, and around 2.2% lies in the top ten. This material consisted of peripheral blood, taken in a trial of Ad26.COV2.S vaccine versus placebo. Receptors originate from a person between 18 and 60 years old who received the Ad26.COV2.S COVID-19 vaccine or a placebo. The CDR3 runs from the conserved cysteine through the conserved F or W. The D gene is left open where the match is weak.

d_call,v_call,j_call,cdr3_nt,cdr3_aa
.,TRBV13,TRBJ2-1,TGTGCCAGCAGCTTAGGCCCCACTAGTTCCTACAATGAGCAGTTCTTC,CASSLGPTSSYNEQFF
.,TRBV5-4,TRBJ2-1,TGTGCCAGCAGCTTGGTCCCGTCGGGTAACAATGAGCAGTTCTTC,CASSLVPSGNNEQFF
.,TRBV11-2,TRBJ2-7,TGTGCCAGCAGCTTAGGGAGGGACGAGCAGTACTTC,CASSLGRDEQYF
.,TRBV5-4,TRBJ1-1,TGTGCCAGCAGCTTCGGCCTAGGAGGGGACACTGAAGCTTTCTTT,CASSFGLGGDTEAFF
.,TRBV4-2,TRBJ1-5,TGTGCCAGCAGCCAAGATTCGGGAAGCGGGGTTCGGCCCCAGCATTTT,CASSQDSGSGVRPQHF
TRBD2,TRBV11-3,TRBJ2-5,TGTGCCAGCAGCTTACAAGCGGGGATCCAAGAGACCCAGTACTTC,CASSLQAGIQETQYF
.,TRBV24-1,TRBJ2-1,TGTGCCACCAGTGATCGCAAAGGGATCCCGGGGTTCTTC,CATSDRKGIPGFF
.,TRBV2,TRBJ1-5,TGTGCCAGCAGTGAGGACGGCCTTAGCAATCAGCCCCAGCATTTT,CASSEDGLSNQPQHF
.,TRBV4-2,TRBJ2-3,TGTGCCAGCAGCCACAGTACAGATACGCAGTATTTT,CASSHSTDTQYF
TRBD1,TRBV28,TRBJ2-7,TGTGCCAGTGCCCCGGGGACAGGGGTTGGTGGCGAGCAGTACTTC,CASAPGTGVGGEQYF
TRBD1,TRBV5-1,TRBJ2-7,TGCGCCAGCAGCTTCCAATCGCCGGGACAGATTCCCTACGAGCAGTACTTC,CASSFQSPGQIPYEQYF
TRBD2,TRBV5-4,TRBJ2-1,TGTGCCAGCAGCTTGGGACTAGCGGGGGGTGGTGAGCAGTTCTTC,CASSLGLAGGGEQFF
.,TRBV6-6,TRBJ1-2,TGTGCCAGCACTAACGAAGCCTATGGCTACACCTTC,CASTNEAYGYTF
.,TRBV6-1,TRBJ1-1,TGTGCCAGCAGTGAATTGGGGGGCCACGACACTGAAGCTTTCTTT,CASSELGGHDTEAFF
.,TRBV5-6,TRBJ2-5,TGTGCCAGCAAAGCTCAGGGTATGGAGACCCAGTACTTC,CASKAQGMETQYF